The 11 T cell receptor beta chains below were found in one sample sequenced in a study of blood T cell repertoires in COVID-19. Profiled with immunoSEQ multiplex PCR; TCRdb holds only in-frame clones, not every one. The sample yields under 75,000 clones, roughly 72% seen once. Sequences were obtained from peripheral blood. The source is a woman in her seventies with COVID-19, enrolled during active disease.

The rearrangement links TRBV10-3 to TRBJ2-1; 7 positions match TRBD1. V trimming: 0 bases; J trimming: 7 bases; junction bases outside the gene matches: 9. The CDR3 loop spans 16 amino acids. CDR1 is ENHRY and CDR2 is SYGVKD in the germline V gene. In nucleotides, the CDR3 is TGTGCCATCAGTGAGTCGAGGGGGCAAGGAGCTAATGAGCAGTTCTTC. Its protein is CAISESRGQGANEQFF.

The rearrangement joins TRBV12-3 or TRBV12-4 to TRBJ2-5; TRBD2 might be the D (6 bases). The CDR3 has 13 amino acids. Trimming stripped 2 bases from V and 2 bases from J, with 6 bases between. CDR3 protein: CASSLLAQETQYF. The CDR3 coding sequence is TGTGCCAGCAGTTTACTAGCGCAAGAGACCCAGTACTTC.

The V and J genes are TRBV19 and TRBJ1-5; 8 bases are a match to TRBD1. This CDR3 contains 15 residues. Germline CDR1 reads LNHDA; CDR2 reads SQIVND (reference sequence). After removal of 9 bases from V and 6 bases from J, the junction contained 13 bases not matched to a gene. Here the CDR3 reads CASTRGQGRGQPQHF. The CDR3, as DNA: TGTGCCAGCACTCGCGGACAGGGAAGGGGTCAGCCCCAGCATTTT. Drawing the rest from reference TRBV19 and TRBJ1-5, the complete variable domain is DGGITQSPKYLFRKEGQNVTLSCEQNLNHDAMYWYRQDPGQGLRLIYYSQIVNDFQKGDIAEGYSVSREKKESFPLTVTSAQKNPTAFYLCASTRGQGRGQPQHFGDGTRLSIL.

The chain employs TRBV7-2 and TRBJ1-4; the D gene is possibly TRBD1 (5 bases). Per the germline V gene, CDR1 is SGHTA and CDR2 is FQGNSA. This CDR3 has 14 residues. With 5 bases removed from V and 7 bases from J, the gap between germline ends came to 14 bases. The CDR3 is CASSRPGLGEKLFF. In nucleotides, the CDR3 is TGTGCCAGCAGCAGGCCGGGACTCGGTGAAAAACTGTTTTTT.

The chain carries TRBV19 and TRBJ2-5; possible D gene TRBD2, 5 bases. This CDR3 comprises 14 residues. Trimming took off 5 bases at V and 5 bases at J, with 15 bases between the two ends. Germline V gives CDR1 LNHDA, CDR2 SQIVND (reference sequence). In DNA form, the CDR3 reads TGTGCCAGTAGTGAAACCGGGATTTTGGAGACCCAGTACTTC. Translated: CASSETGILETQYF.

This clone was observed a few times. J is TRBJ2-3 and V is TRBV9; 7 bases are shared with TRBD2. The CDR3 totals 17 residues. CDR1 is SGDLS, CDR2 YYNGEE, per germline. V dropped 5 bases and J dropped 0; count of bases not matched to a gene: 12. The CDR3 sequence is CASSLWEGRRSTDTQYF. The CDR3 DNA follows: TGTGCCAGCAGTTTATGGGAGGGGCGGAGAAGCACAGATACGCAGTATTTT.

The sample holds a few counts of this clone. The V call is TRBV6-5, the J call TRBJ2-2, with 10 bases that match TRBD2. J was trimmed by 4 bases and V by 6 bases; bases with no gene match: 5. CDR1 and CDR2 (germline): MNHEY, SVGAGI. This CDR3 contains 15 residues. The CDR3 sequence: CASRGTSALTGELFF. The CDR3 nucleotides are TGTGCCAGCAGAGGGACTAGCGCCCTCACCGGGGAGCTGTTTTTT.

The rearrangement joins TRBV18 to TRBJ2-1; tentatively, D is TRBD1 (6 bases). CDR3 length equals 16 residues. V was clipped by 2 bases and J by 3 bases, with 14 bases between them. Germline CDR1 and CDR2: KGHSH and LQKENI. CDR3 sequence reads: CASSPTPGQNYNEQFF. In nucleotides, the CDR3 is TGTGCCAGCTCACCAACTCCGGGACAAAACTACAATGAGCAGTTCTTC.

This clone was detected once. The chain uses TRBV9 and TRBJ2-1; weak D call: TRBD1 (6 bases). Germline-derived CDR1 and CDR2 are SGDLS and YYNGEE. This CDR3 has 13 amino acids. The germline V and J ends were trimmed by 7 bases and 5 bases, with 13 bases remaining between them. The CDR3 nucleotides are TGTGCCAGCGAGGGGACACGACACAATGAGCAGTTCTTC. This sequence encodes CASEGTRHNEQFF. The variable domain in full, completed from reference TRBV9 and TRBJ2-1, reads DSGVTQTPKHLITATGQRVTLRCSPRSGDLSVYWYQQSLDQGLQFLIQYYNGEERAKGNILERFSAQQFPDLHSELNLSSLELGDSALYFCASEGTRHNEQFFGPGTRLTVL.

CDR3 DNA sequence: TGCGCCAGCAGCTTGGAGGGCGGGAGGACCGGGGAGCTGTTTTTT. Translated, it gives CASSLEGGRTGELFF. This chain joins TRBV5-1 and TRBJ2-2, with 8 bases aligning to TRBD2. This CDR3 is built from 15 residues. The germline V gene encodes CDR1 SGHRS and CDR2 YFSETQ. J lost 5 bases, V lost 0 bases, and 3 bases had no gene match.

J is TRBJ2-1 and V is TRBV21-1; TRBD2 was called by the table and not checked on the DNA. TRBV21-1 corresponds to a pseudogene. CDR3 length equals 15 residues. In nucleotides, the CDR3 is TGTGCCAGCAGCCCTCACAGCGAGGGCTACAATGAGCAGTTCTTC. Translated, it gives CASSPHSEGYNEQFF.